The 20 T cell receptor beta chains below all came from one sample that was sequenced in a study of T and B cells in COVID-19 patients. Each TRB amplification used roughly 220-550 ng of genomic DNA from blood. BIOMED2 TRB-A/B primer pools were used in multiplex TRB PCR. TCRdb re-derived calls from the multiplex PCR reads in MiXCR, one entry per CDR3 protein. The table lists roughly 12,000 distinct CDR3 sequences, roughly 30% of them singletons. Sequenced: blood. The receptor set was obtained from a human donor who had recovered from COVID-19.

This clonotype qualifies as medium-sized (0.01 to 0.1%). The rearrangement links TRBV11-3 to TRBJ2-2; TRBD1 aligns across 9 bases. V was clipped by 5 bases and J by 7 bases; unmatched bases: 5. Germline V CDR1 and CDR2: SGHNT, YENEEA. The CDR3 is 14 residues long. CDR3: CASSQDRGSGELFF. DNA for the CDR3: TGTGCCAGCAGCCAGGACAGGGGAAGCGGGGAGCTGTTTTTT.

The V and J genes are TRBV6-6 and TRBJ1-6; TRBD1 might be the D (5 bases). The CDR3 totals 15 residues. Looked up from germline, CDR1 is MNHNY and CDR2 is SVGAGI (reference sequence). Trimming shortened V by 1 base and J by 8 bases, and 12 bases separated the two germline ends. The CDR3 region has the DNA TGTGCCAGCAGTTACTGGCCACGGGGGGATTCACCCCTCCACTTT. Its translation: CASSYWPRGDSPLHF.

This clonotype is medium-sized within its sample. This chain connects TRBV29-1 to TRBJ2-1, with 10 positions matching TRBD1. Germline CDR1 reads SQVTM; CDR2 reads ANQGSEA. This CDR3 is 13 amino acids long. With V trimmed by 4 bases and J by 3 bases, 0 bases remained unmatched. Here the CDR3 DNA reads TGCAGCGTTGGGACAGGGGGCTACAATGAGCAGTTCTTC. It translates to CSVGTGGYNEQFF.

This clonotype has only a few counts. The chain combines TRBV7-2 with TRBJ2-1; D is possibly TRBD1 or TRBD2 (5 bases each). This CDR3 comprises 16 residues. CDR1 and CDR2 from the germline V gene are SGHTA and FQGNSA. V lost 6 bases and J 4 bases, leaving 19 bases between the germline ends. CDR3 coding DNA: TGTGCCAGCAGAAATGCCCGGACGGGGCGGTACAATGAGCAGTTCTTC. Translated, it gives CASRNARTGRYNEQFF.

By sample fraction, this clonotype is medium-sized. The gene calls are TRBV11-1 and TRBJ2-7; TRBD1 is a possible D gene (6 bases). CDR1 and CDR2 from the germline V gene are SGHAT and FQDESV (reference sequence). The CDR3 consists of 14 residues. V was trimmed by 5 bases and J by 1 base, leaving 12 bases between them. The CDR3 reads CASSAYTGSYEQYF. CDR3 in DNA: TGTGCCAGCAGCGCCTACACAGGGTCCTACGAGCAGTACTTC. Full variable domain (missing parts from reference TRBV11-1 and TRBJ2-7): EAEVAQSPRYKITEKSQAVAFWCDPISGHATLYWYRQILGQGPELLVQFQDESVVDDSQLPKDRFSAERLKGVDSTLKIQPAELGDSAMYLCASSAYTGSYEQYFGPGTRLTVT.

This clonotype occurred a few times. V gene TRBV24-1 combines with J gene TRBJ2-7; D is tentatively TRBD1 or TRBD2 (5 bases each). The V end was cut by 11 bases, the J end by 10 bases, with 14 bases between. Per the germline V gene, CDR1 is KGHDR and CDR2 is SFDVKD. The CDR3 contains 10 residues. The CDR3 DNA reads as TGTGCCATAACCCCCCGGGGCCAGTACGTC. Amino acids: CAITPRGQYV.

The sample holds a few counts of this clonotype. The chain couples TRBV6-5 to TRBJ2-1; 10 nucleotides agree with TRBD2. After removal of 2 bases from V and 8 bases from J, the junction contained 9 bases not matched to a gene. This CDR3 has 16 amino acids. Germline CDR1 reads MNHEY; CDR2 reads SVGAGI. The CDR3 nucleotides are TGTGCCAGCAGTTACCTAAGTAGCGGGAGGTTTCATGAGCAGTTCTTC. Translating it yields CASSYLSSGRFHEQFF.

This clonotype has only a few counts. CDR3 bases: TGTGCCAGCGAGCAGGGCGGGAGCTCCTACGAGCAGTACTTC. This gives the protein CASEQGGSSYEQYF. V is TRBV6-2 or TRBV6-3 and J is TRBJ2-7, with 7 bases aligning to TRBD2. CDR1 and CDR2 from the germline V gene are MNHEY and SVGEGT. V gave up 8 bases and J gave up 0 bases; unmatched junction bases: 7. CDR3 size: 14 residues.

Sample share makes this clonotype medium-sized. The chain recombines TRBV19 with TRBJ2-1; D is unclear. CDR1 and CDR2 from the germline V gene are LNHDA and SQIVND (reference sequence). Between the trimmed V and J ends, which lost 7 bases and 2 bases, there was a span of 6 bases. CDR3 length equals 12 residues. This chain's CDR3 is CASKGTYNEQFF. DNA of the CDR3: TGTGCCAGTAAAGGCACCTACAATGAGCAGTTCTTC.

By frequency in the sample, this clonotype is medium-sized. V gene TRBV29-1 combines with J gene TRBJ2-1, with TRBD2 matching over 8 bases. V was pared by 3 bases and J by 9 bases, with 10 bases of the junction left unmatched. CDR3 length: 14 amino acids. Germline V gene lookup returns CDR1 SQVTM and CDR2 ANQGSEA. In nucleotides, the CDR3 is TGCAGCGTTGATATAAGCGGGGCGGGGGGTGAGCAGTTCTTC. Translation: CSVDISGAGGEQFF.

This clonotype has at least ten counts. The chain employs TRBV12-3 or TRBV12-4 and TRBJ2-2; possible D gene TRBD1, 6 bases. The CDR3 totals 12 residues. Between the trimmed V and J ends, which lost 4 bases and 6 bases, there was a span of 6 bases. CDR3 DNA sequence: TGTGCCAGCAGTTCAGGGGCCGGGGAGCTGTTTTTT. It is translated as CASSSGAGELFF.

CDR3 sequence: CATSDSTGANYGYTF. The CDR3 region has the DNA TGTGCCACCAGTGATTCTACGGGAGCTAACTATGGCTACACCTTC. V is TRBV24-1 and J is TRBJ1-2; no definite D call. This CDR3 comprises 15 residues. The germline V gene has CDR1 KGHDR and CDR2 SFDVKD. Trimming stripped 2 bases from V and 0 bases from J, with 9 bases between.

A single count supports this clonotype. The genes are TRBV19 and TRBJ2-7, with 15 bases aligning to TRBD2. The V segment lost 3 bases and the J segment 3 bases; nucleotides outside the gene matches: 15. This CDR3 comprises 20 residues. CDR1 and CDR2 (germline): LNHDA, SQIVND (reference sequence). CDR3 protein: CASSILTLGLAGGESYEQYV. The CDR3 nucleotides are TGTGCCAGTAGTATTCTAACTCTAGGACTAGCGGGAGGGGAGAGCTACGAGCAGTACGTC.

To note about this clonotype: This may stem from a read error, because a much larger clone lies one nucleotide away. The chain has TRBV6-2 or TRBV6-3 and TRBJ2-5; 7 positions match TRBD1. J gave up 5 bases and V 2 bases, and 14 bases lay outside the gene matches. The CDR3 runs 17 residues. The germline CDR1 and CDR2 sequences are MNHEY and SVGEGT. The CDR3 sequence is CASSYQRQGLMEETQYF. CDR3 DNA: TGTGCCAGCAGTTACCAGAGACAGGGCCTAATGGAGGAGACCCAGTACTTC.

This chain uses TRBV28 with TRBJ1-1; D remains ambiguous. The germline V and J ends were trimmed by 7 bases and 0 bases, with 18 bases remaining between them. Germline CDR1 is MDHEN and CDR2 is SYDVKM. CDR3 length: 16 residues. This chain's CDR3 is CASIKGRRVVNTEAFF. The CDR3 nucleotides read TGTGCCAGCATCAAGGGAAGAAGGGTAGTGAACACTGAAGCTTTCTTT.

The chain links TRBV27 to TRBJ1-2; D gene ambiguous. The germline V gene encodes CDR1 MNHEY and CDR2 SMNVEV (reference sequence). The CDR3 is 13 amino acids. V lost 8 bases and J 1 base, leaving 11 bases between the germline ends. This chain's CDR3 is CASGQEINYGYTF. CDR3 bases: TGTGCCAGCGGTCAGGAGATTAACTATGGCTACACCTTC.

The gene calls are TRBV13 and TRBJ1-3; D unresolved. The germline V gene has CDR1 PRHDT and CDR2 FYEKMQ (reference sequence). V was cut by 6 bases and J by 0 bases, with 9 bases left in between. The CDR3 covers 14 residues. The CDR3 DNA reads TGTGCCAGCAGTGAGAGGAGCTCTGGAAACACCATATATTTT. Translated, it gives CASSERSSGNTIYF.

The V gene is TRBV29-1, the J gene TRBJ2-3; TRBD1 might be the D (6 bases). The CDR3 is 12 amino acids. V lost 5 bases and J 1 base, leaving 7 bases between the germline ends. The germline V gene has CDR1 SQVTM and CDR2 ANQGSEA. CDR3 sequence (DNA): TGCAGCGTTAGACAGGGCACAGATACGCAGTATTTT. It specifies CSVRQGTDTQYF.

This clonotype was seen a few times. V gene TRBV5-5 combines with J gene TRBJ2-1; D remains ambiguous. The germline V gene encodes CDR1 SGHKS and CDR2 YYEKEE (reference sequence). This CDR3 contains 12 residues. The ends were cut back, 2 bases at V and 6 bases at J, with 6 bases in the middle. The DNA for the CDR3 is TGTGCCAGCAGCTTTATGGTCAATGAGCAGTTCTTC. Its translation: CASSFMVNEQFF.

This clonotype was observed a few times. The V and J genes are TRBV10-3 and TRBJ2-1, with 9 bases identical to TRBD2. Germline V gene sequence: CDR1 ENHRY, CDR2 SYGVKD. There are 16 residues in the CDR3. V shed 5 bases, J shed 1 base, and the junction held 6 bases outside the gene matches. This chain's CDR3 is CAISSPLAGSYNEQFF. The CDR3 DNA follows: TGTGCCATCAGTTCCCCACTAGCGGGTTCCTACAATGAGCAGTTCTTC.